This T cell receptor (beta chain) was recovered during a study of blood T cell repertoires in COVID-19. About the study: Italy, Spain and the United States were the sources of the convalescent and acute COVID-19 samples. Nucleic acid was either cDNA or gDNA, and it came from T cells, B-cell-depleted T cells, or PBMCs.

Per the original methods: Using reference gene primer amplification, nucleated cell counts were estimated. Assay used: immunoSEQ multiplex PCR; TCRdb lists only in-frame clones, some missing. That table is the source of V, J and clone size, and D and trimming were worked out from the DNA. The data show approximately 90,000 clones, with around 84% seen just once and about 25% held by the top ten. The TCR sequence derives from a man in his 60s with acute or convalescent COVID-19. The sequenced sample was peripheral blood.

CDR3 DNA: TGTGCCAGCACCCAGACTCTTACTAACCTGGCTACTACGCAGTATTTT. Translated, it gives CASTQTLTNLATTQYF. The chain recombines TRBV28 with TRBJ2-3; D unclear. The CDR3 runs to 16 residues. The V and J ends lost 7 bases and 8 bases respectively, with 25 bases between them. Per germline, CDR1 MDHEN and CDR2 SYDVKM.